This T cell receptor (beta chain) was documented in a study of response to subunit inactivated influenza vaccine. From the RT-PCR reads, TCRdb called clonotypes with MiXCR, one entry per CDR3 protein. In the table there are fewer than 350,000 distinct CDR3 sequences, about a fifth of which are singletons. Study-wide findings and caveats: The authors put forward the suggestion that each seasonal influenza vaccination may bring in only a limited number of new T cells.

This clonotype was observed many times. Its antigen remains unidentified. The sample consisted of PBMCs from blood, taken 21 months after vaccination. The TCR sequence derives from a man in his fifties or sixties who received an inactivated influenza vaccine.

DNA of the CDR3: TGTGCCAGCAGCCAACGGGGACAGTCCTACGAGCAGTACTTC. This encodes CASSQRGQSYEQYF. J is TRBJ2-7 and V is TRBV7-2; 7 bases fit TRBD1. Trimming took 5 bases from V and 1 from J; bases not matched to a gene: 5. The CDR3 consists of 14 residues. From germline, CDR1 is SGHTA and CDR2 FQGNSA.